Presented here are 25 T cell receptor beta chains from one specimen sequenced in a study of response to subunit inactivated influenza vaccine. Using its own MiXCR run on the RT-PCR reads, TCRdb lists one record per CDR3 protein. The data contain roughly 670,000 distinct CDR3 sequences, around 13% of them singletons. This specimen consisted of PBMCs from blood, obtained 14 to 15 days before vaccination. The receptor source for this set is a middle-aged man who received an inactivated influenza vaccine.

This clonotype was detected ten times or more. For the CDR3, the DNA is TGTGCCAGCAGCTGGCTAGCGGGAGTTGGGCCCTACAATGAGCAGTTCTTC. Amino acids: CASSWLAGVGPYNEQFF. This chain connects TRBV11-1 to TRBJ2-1; 10 nucleotides match TRBD2. Germline V gene sequence: CDR1 SGHAT, CDR2 FQDESV (reference sequence). V dropped 4 bases and J dropped 2; count of bases not matched to a gene: 8. The length of the CDR3 is 17 residues.

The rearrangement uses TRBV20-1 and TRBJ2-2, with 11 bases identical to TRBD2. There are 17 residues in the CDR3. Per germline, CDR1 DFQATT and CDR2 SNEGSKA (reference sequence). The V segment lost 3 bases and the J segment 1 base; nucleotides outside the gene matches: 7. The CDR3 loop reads CSARPGTSGLNTGELFF. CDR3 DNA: TGCAGTGCTAGGCCCGGGACTAGCGGTCTGAACACCGGGGAGCTGTTTTTT.

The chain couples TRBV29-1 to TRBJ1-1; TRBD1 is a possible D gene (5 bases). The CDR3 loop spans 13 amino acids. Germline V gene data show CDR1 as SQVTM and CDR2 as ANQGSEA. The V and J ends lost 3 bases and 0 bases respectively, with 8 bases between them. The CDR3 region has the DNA TGCAGCGTTGATGAGGGGATGAACACTGAAGCTTTCTTT. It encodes CSVDEGMNTEAFF.

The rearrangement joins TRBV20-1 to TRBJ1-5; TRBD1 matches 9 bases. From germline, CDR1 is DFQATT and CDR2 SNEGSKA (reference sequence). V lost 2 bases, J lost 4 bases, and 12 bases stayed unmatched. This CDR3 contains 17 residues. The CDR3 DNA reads TGCAGTGCTAGACTCTTTCAGGGACAGGGAAGTAATCAGCCCCAGCATTTT. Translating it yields CSARLFQGQGSNQPQHF.

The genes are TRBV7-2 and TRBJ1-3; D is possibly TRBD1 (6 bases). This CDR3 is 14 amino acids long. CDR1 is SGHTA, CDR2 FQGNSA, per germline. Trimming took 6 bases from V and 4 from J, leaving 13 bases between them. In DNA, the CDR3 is TGTGCCAGCAGACCCAGGGGAGGCGGAAACACCATATATTTT. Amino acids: CASRPRGGGNTIYF.

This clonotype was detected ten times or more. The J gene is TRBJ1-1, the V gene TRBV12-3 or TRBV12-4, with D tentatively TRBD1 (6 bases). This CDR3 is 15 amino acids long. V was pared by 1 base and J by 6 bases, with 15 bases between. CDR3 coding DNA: TGTGCCAGCAGTTTAGGTCAGGGGATGGGCTCTGAAGCTTTCTTT. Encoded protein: CASSLGQGMGSEAFF.

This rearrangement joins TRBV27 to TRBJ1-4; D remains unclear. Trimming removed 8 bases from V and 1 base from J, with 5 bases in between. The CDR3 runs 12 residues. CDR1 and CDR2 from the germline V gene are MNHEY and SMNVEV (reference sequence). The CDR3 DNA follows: TGTGCCAGCGGGGTAACTAATGAAAAACTGTTTTTT. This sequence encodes CASGVTNEKLFF.

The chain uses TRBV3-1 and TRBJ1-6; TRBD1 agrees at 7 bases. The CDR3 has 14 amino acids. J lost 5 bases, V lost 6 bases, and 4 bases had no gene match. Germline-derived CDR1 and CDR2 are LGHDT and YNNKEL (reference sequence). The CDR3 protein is CASSRGQDNSPLHF. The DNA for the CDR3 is TGTGCCAGCAGTAGAGGACAGGATAATTCACCCCTCCACTTT.

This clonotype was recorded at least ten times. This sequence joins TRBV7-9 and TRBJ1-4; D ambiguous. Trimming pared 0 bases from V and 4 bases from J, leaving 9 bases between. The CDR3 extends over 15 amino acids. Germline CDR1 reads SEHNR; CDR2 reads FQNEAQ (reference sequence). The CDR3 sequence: CASSLAVSGNEKLFF. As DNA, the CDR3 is TGTGCCAGCAGCTTAGCTGTGAGCGGTAATGAAAAACTGTTTTTT.

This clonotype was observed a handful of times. CDR3 region: CASLGLAGAVTDTQYF. The CDR3 DNA is TGCGCCAGCTTAGGACTAGCGGGGGCTGTCACAGATACGCAGTATTTT. This chain joins TRBV10-1 and TRBJ2-3, with 13 bases fitting TRBD2. The ends lost 8 bases at V and 2 bases at J; junction bases unmatched: 7. Per the germline V gene, CDR1 is WNHNN and CDR2 is SYGVQD (reference sequence). CDR3 size: 16 residues.

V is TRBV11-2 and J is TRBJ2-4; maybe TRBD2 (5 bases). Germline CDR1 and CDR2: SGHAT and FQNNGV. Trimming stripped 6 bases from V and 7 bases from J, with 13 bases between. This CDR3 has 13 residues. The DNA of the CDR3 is TGTGCCAGCAGACCGGGGTTGAGGAACATTCAGTACTTC. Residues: CASRPGLRNIQYF. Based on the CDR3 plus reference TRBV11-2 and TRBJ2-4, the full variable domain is EAGVAQSPRYKIIEKRQSVAFWCNPISGHATLYWYQQILGQGPKLLIQFQNNGVVDDSQLPKDRFSAERLKGVDSTLKIQPAKLEDSAVYLCASRPGLRNIQYFGAGTRLSVL.

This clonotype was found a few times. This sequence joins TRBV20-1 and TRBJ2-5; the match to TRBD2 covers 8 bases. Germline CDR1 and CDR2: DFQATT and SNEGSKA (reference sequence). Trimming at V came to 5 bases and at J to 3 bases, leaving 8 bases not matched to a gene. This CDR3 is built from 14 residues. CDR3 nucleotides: TGCAGTGCTGTTGTGGGACTAGGGAAAGAGACCCAGTACTTC. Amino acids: CSAVVGLGKETQYF.

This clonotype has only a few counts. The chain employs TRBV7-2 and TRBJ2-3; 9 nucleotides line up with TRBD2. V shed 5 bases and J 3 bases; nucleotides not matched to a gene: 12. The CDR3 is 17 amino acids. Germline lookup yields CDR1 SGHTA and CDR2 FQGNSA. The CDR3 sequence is CASSAGRSGGGTDTQYF. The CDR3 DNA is TGTGCCAGCAGCGCCGGTCGTAGCGGGGGTGGGACAGATACGCAGTATTTT.

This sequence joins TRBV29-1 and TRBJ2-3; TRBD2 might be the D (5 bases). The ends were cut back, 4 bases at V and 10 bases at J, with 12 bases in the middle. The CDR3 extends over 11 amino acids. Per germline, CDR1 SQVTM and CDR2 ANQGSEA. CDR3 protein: CSVGGEGAQYF. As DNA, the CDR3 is TGCAGCGTTGGGGGTGAGGGAGCGCAGTATTTT.

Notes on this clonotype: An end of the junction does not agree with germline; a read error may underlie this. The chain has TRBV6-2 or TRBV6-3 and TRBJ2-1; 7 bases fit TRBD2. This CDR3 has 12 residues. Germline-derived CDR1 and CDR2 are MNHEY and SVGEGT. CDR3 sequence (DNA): TGTGCCAGCAGTAACTCAGCGGGGACCCAGTTCTTC. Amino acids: CASSNSAGTQFF.

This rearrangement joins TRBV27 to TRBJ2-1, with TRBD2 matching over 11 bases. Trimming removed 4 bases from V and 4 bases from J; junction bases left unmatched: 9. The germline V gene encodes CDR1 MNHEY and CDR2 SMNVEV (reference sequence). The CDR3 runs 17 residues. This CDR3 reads CASSSIRTSGFYNEQFF. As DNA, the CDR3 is TGTGCCAGCAGTTCGATTCGGACTAGCGGGTTTTACAATGAGCAGTTCTTC.

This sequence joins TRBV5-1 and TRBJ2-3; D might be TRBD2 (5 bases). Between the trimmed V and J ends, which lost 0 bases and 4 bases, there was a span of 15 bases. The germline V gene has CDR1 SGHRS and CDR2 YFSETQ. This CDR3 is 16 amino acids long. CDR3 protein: CASSLALGMLADTQYF. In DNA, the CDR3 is TGCGCCAGCAGCTTGGCACTCGGGATGTTGGCAGATACGCAGTATTTT.

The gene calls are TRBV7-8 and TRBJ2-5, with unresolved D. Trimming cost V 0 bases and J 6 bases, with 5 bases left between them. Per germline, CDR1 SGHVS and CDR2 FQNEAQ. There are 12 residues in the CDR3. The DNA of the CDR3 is TGTGCCAGCAGCTTAGCGGCCCAGACCCAGTACTTC. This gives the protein CASSLAAQTQYF.

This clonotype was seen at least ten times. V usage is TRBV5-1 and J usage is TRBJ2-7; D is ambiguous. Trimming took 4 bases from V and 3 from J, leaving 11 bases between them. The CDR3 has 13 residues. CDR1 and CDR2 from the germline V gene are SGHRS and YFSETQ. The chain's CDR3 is CASSPDVVYEQYF. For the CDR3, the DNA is TGCGCCAGCAGCCCGGACGTCGTCTACGAGCAGTACTTC.

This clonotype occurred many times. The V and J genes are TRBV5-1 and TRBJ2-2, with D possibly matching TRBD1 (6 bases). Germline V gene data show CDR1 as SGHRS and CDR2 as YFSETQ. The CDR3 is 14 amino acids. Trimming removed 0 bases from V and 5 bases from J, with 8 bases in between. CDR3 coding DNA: TGCGCCAGCAGCTTGGACAGGGAGACCGGGGAGCTGTTTTTT. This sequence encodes CASSLDRETGELFF.

CDR3 sequence reads: CASSLSDYYNEQFF. Here the CDR3 DNA reads TGTGCCAGCAGTCTTTCGGACTACTACAATGAGCAGTTCTTC. The chain employs TRBV6-2 or TRBV6-3 and TRBJ2-1; tentatively, D is TRBD2 (6 bases). The length of the CDR3 is 14 residues. V shed 5 bases and J shed 3 bases, with 11 bases lying between them. CDR1 MNHEY and CDR2 SVGEGT come from the germline V gene.

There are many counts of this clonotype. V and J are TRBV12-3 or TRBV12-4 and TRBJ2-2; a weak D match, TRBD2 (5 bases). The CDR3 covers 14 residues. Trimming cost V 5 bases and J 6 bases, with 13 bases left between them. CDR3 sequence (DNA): TGTGCCAGCAGTCCCCTCAACGGGGCCGGGGAGCTGTTTTTT. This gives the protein CASSPLNGAGELFF.

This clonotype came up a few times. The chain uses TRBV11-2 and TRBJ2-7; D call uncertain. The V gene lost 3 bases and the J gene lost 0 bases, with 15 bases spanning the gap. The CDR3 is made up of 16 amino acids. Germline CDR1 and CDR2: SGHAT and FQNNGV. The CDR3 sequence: CASSFFMAGGSYEQYF. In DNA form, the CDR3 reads TGTGCCAGCAGCTTTTTCATGGCAGGCGGCTCCTACGAGCAGTACTTC. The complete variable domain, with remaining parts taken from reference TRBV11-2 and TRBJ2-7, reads EAGVAQSPRYKIIEKRQSVAFWCNPISGHATLYWYQQILGQGPKLLIQFQNNGVVDDSQLPKDRFSAERLKGVDSTLKIQPAKLEDSAVYLCASSFFMAGGSYEQYFGPGTRLTVT.

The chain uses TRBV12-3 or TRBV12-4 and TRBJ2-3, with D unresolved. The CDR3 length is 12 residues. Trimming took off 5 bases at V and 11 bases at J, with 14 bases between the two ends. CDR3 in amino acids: CASSESLERQYF. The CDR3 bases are TGTGCCAGCAGTGAGAGTCTTGAGAGGCAGTATTTT.

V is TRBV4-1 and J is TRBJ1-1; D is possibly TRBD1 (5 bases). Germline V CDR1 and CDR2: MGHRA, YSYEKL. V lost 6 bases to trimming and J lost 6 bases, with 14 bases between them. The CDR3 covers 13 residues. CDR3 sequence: CASSLGVPAEAFF. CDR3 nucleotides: TGCGCCAGCAGTCTAGGGGTGCCGGCTGAAGCTTTCTTT.